These 2 T cell receptor beta chains share one sample of origin, sequenced in a study of blood T cell repertoires in COVID-19. Profiling relied on immunoSEQ multiplex PCR, and the TCRdb table lists in-frame clones only, not all of them. There are approximately 150,000 clones in the sample; about 92% occur only once, and about 1.5% lies in the top ten. The sequenced sample was peripheral blood. The receptor set was obtained from a human donor in a cohort sampled during active COVID-19.

The CDR3 sequence is CASSPGSESYEQYF. The CDR3 DNA is TGTGCCAGCAGCCCTGGGTCGGAGTCCTACGAGCAGTACTTC. The chain is built from TRBV7-9 and TRBJ2-7; D is unresolved. The CDR3 loop spans 14 amino acids. CDR1 is SEHNR, CDR2 FQNEAQ, per germline (reference sequence). Trimming stripped 5 bases from V and 1 base from J, with 12 bases between.

The chain uses TRBV12-3 or TRBV12-4 and TRBJ1-2; D is perhaps TRBD1 (5 bases). V was pared by 4 bases and J by 4 bases, with 10 bases between. This CDR3 is 13 amino acids long. CDR3 residues: CASSSGGVYGYTF. In nucleotides, the CDR3 is TGTGCCAGCAGTTCCGGGGGGGTCTATGGCTACACCTTC.